These T cell receptor beta chains were read from a single sample in a study of metastatic and nonmetastatic thyroid tumors. TCRdb used MiXCR to call clones anew from the PCR reads. This sample yields about 40,000 clones, of which about a sixth are seen a single time; 9.9% belongs to the top ten. The sequenced material came from tumor tissue. The receptors were gathered from a female donor with papillary thyroid cancer or a benign thyroid nodule (not recorded which). Some clones in this sample may be carry-over from other donors' samples. Each CDR3 is given with its conserved first and last residue. D genes are given only for firm matches.

J gene | V gene | D gene | CDR3 length | CDR3 protein
TRBJ2-5 | TRBV5-1 | TRBD1 | 15 | CASSFAQGAQETQYF
TRBJ2-1 | TRBV30 | TRBD2 | 13 | CAWSSGVKDEQFF
TRBJ2-7 | TRBV2 | TRBD1 | 14 | CATDQENRGSEQYF
TRBJ2-1 | TRBV20-1 | . | 15 | CSASRRKSSYNEQFF
TRBJ1-2 | TRBV5-1 | . | 14 | CASSVRSWTDGYTF
TRBJ2-1 | TRBV7-3 | . | 12 | CASIPGRVEQFF
TRBJ1-4 | TRBV9 | . | 15 | CASSTGVATNEKLFF
TRBJ2-7 | TRBV2 | . | 15 | CASSERALSIYEQYF
TRBJ1-2 | TRBV20-1 | . | 11 | CSAGNRDGYTF
TRBJ2-3 | TRBV29-1 | . | 11 | CSVQSTDTQYF
TRBJ2-3 | TRBV30 | TRBD2 | 19 | CAWMVGLAGTEVYTDTQYF
TRBJ2-1 | TRBV6-5 | TRBD2 | 17 | CASRPDAGTSGGDEQLF
TRBJ2-1 | TRBV7-2 | . | 17 | CASSLAPLAGPYNEQFF
TRBJ2-1 | TRBV5-1 | . | 16 | CASSLAGLSSYNEQFF
TRBJ2-1 | TRBV10-3 | TRBD1 | 16 | CAISPTGRGVNNEQFF
TRBJ2-3 | TRBV18 | TRBD2 | 19 | CASSSPGLAGGQNTDTQYF
TRBJ2-1 | TRBV4-1 | . | 15 | CASSQGGYSYNEQFF
TRBJ1-5 | TRBV30 | . | 14 | CAWSMGLANQPQHF
TRBJ2-5 | TRBV13 | TRBD2 | 15 | CASSPYTGGGETQYF
TRBJ2-3 | TRBV14 | TRBD2 | 17 | CASSLRRGTSGTDTQYF
TRBJ1-3 | TRBV3-1 | . | 14 | CASSLQGAGNTIYF
TRBJ1-2 | TRBV29-1 | TRBD1 | 13 | CSVGQGAGYGYTF
TRBJ2-1 | TRBV3-1 | . | 14 | CASSQAASHNEQFF
TRBJ2-5 | TRBV7-7 | . | 14 | CASSLALCGETQYF
TRBJ2-7 | TRBV2 | . | 11 | CASTGNYEQYF
TRBJ2-7 | TRBV7-2 | . | 12 | CASSLVPYEQYF
TRBJ2-2 | TRBV15 | . | 16 | CATSRSRGANTGELFF
TRBJ2-1 | TRBV20-1 | . | 18 | CSARDPINFVASYNEQFF
TRBJ2-7 | TRBV7-6 | . | 14 | CASSEETGPYEQYF
TRBJ1-2 | TRBV9 | TRBD1 | 14 | CASSSYGAGGGYTF
TRBJ2-7 | TRBV3-1 | . | 14 | CASSQVLESREQYF
TRBJ2-1 | TRBV27 | TRBD1 | 13 | CASSRDRNNEQFF
TRBJ2-1 | TRBV5-1 | TRBD1 | 18 | CASSLDGTGGARYNEQFF
TRBJ2-7 | TRBV28 | . | 12 | CASSRSRYEQYF
TRBJ2-1 | TRBV7-2 | . | 16 | CASSLFGLVGNNEQFF
TRBJ2-7 | TRBV7-8 | . | 14 | CASSSTVLEYEQYF
TRBJ2-7 | TRBV11-2 | . | 13 | CASSLDRQHEQYF
TRBJ1-3 | TRBV2 | TRBD1 | 14 | CASRIQGAGNTIYF
TRBJ2-1 | TRBV18 | . | 13 | CASSPSPGEEQFF
TRBJ2-5 | TRBV4-3 | TRBD2 | 17 | CASSQDRPGTGGGTQYF
TRBJ2-7 | TRBV7-6 | . | 17 | CASSLGGFGQPPYEQYF
TRBJ1-1 | TRBV5-1 | . | 15 | CASSLGGGQNTEAFF
TRBJ2-7 | TRBV24-1 | . | 13 | CATSSEGVNEQYF
TRBJ1-5 | TRBV6-4 | . | 16 | CASRGARDLKNQPQHF
TRBJ2-1 | TRBV20-1 | . | 15 | CSARDWAGAVNEQFF
TRBJ2-7 | TRBV7-9 | . | 13 | CASSLGAAYYQYF
TRBJ1-1 | TRBV6-1 | . | 14 | CASSENSANTEAFF
TRBJ2-5 | TRBV3-1 | . | 13 | CASSQARWETQYF